The sequence of this TCR beta chain was determined in a study of cytomegalovirus exposure and HLA in healthy donors. As for the study in general: Unique TCRs from HLA-typed donors, around 79 million of them, were held in an early data release. The Caucasian-associated ancestry cluster held 65% to 85% of a few hundred genotyped donors.

The CDR3 consists of 13 residues. Germline values: CDR1 SGHTA, CDR2 FQGNSA. Trimming left V 5 bases short and J 5 bases short, with 10 bases between. A multiplex PCR was run with 60 Vbeta primers and 13 Jbeta primers. Sequencing was performed with immunoSEQ multiplex PCR; in TCRdb, only in-frame clones are kept and a portion is missing. The sample holds some 200,000 clones. The chain recombines TRBV7-2 with TRBJ1-5; D remains ambiguous. Sequencing was carried out using PBMCs. This receptor was identified in a girl aged 2 to 10 in good health and CMV-seropositive. The CDR3 protein is CASSTGSYQPQHF. CDR3 sequence (DNA): TGTGCCAGCAGCACGGGGAGCTATCAGCCCCAGCATTTT. The whole variable domain, remainder taken from reference TRBV7-2 and TRBJ1-5, is GAGVSQSPSNKVTEKGKDVELRCDPISGHTALYWYRQSLGQGLEFLIYFQGNSAPDKSGLPSDRFSAERTGGSVSTLTIQRTQQEDSAVYLCASSTGSYQPQHFGDGTRLSIL.